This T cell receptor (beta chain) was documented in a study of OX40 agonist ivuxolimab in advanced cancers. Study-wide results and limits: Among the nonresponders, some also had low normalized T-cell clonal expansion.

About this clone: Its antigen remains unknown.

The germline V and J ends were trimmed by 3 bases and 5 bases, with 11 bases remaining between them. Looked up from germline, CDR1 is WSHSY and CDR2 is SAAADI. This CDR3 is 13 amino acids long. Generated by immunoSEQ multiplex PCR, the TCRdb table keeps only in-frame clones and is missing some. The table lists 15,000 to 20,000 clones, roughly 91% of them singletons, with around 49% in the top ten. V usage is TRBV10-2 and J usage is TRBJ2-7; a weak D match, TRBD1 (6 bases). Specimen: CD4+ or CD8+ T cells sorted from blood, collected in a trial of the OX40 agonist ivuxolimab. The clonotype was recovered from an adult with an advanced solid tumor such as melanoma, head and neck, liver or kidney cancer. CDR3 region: CASSDRGINEQYF. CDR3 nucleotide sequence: TGCGCCAGCAGTGACAGGGGTATCAACGAGCAGTACTTC.